This passage covers 14 T cell receptor beta chains from one sample sequenced in a study of cytomegalovirus exposure and HLA in healthy donors. PCR primers comprised 60 Vbeta and 13 Jbeta primers. Assay: immunoSEQ multiplex PCR; the TCRdb copy retains only in-frame clones and omits some. The sample lists about 150,000 clones; approximately 75% were seen once. The sample comprised PBMCs. The receptors derive from a man aged 18-30 years in good health and CMV-seronegative.

This clone was detected only once. The chain couples TRBV13 to TRBJ2-1, with TRBD1 matching 8 bases. This CDR3 has 17 residues. The germline V gene has CDR1 PRHDT and CDR2 FYEKMQ (reference sequence). The junction had 11 bases not matched to a gene; V was cut back by 5 bases and J by 2 bases. CDR3 DNA: TGTGCCAGCAGCCCACGGTCCGGGACAGGACCCTACAATGAGCAGTTCTTC. Its translation is CASSPRSGTGPYNEQFF.

The rearrangement uses TRBV5-4 and TRBJ1-1; D may be TRBD1 (6 bases). The germline V and J ends were trimmed by 5 bases and 0 bases, with 14 bases remaining between them. This CDR3 is built from 15 residues. Germline CDR1 is SGHNT and CDR2 is YYREEE (reference sequence). CDR3 in DNA: TGTGCCAGCAGTTCTAAAACAGGGATGAACACTGAAGCTTTCTTT. It encodes CASSSKTGMNTEAFF.

The V and J genes are TRBV18 and TRBJ1-6; D not resolved. CDR3 length: 20 residues. Germline V lookup: CDR1 KGHSH, CDR2 LQKENI. Trimming shortened V by 2 bases and J by 0 bases, and 20 bases separated the two germline ends. The CDR3 DNA reads TGTGCCAGCTCACCAGATAGACTAGAGGTTAAAGGCTCCTATAATTCACCCCTCCACTTT. Residues: CASSPDRLEVKGSYNSPLHF.

The V gene is TRBV7-2, the J gene TRBJ2-3; 15 bases map to TRBD2. Per germline, CDR1 SGHTA and CDR2 FQGNSA. V lost 5 bases to trimming and J lost 0 bases; unmatched junction nucleotides: 9. The CDR3 is 19 residues long. CDR3 nucleotides: TGTGCCAGCAGCCCGGTGGGACTAGCGGGGGGCGCTAGCACAGATACGCAGTATTTT. This sequence encodes CASSPVGLAGGASTDTQYF.

The V and J genes are TRBV20-1 and TRBJ2-1, with D unresolved. There are 11 residues in the CDR3. Germline V gene data show CDR1 as DFQATT and CDR2 as SNEGSKA (reference sequence). The V and J ends lost 5 bases and 9 bases respectively, with 11 bases between them. This CDR3 reads CSAGVGLEQFF. CDR3 coding DNA: TGCAGTGCTGGAGTCGGTCTTGAGCAGTTCTTC.

The J gene is TRBJ2-7, the V gene TRBV15; 8 positions match TRBD1. CDR1 LNHNV and CDR2 YYDKDF come from the germline V gene (reference sequence). The CDR3 has 15 residues. V dropped 1 base and J dropped 1; count of bases not matched to a gene: 3. As DNA, the CDR3 is TGTGCCACCAGCAGAGGTGGACAGGGTTCCTACGAGCAGTACGTC. Protein product: CATSRGGQGSYEQYV.

This clone was counted a few times. The chain carries TRBV13 and TRBJ2-7, with TRBD2 matching over 9 bases. The CDR3 contains 15 residues. Germline CDR1 and CDR2: PRHDT and FYEKMQ (reference sequence). Trimming took 2 bases from V and 3 from J; bases not matched to a gene: 5. The CDR3 reads CASSLQRGVNYEQYF. In DNA, the CDR3 is TGTGCCAGCAGCTTACAGCGGGGGGTCAACTACGAGCAGTACTTC.

The gene calls are TRBV4-2 and TRBJ2-5, with 10 bases identical to TRBD2. The J segment lost 2 bases and the V segment lost 4 bases, leaving 7 bases of the junction unmatched. The germline gives CDR1 LGHNA, CDR2 YNFKEQ. The CDR3 runs to 16 residues. CDR3 amino acids: CASSPNGAGGQETQYF. The CDR3, as DNA: TGTGCCAGCAGCCCTAATGGAGCGGGGGGGCAAGAGACCCAGTACTTC.

This clone turned up a few times. This rearrangement joins TRBV13 to TRBJ2-7; a possible D gene is TRBD1 (6 bases). Germline CDR1 and CDR2: PRHDT and FYEKMQ (reference sequence). The ends were cut back, 3 bases at V and 3 bases at J, with 9 bases in the middle. The CDR3 is 13 amino acids. The chain's CDR3 is CASSFGTSYEQYV. CDR3 DNA: TGTGCCAGCAGCTTCGGGACAAGCTACGAGCAGTACGTC.

This clone was found once. The chain couples TRBV5-1 to TRBJ1-2, with TRBD1 matching over 8 bases. The CDR3 is made up of 14 amino acids. The germline CDR1 and CDR2 sequences are SGHRS and YFSETQ. The junction had 7 bases not matched to a gene; V was cut back by 4 bases and J by 5 bases. The CDR3 loop is CASSPGTGQYGYTF. CDR3 nucleotide sequence: TGCGCCAGCAGCCCTGGGACAGGACAGTATGGCTACACCTTC.

The rearrangement uses TRBV5-5 and TRBJ1-5, with D possibly being TRBD1 (6 bases). Germline V gives CDR1 SGHKS, CDR2 YYEKEE (reference sequence). This CDR3 comprises 13 residues. V was trimmed by 2 bases and J by 5 bases, leaving 8 bases between them. CDR3: CASSFSGDQPQHF. For the CDR3, the DNA is TGTGCCAGCAGCTTCTCAGGGGATCAGCCCCAGCATTTT. The whole variable domain, filled in from reference TRBV5-5 and TRBJ1-5, reads DAGVTQSPTHLIKTRGQQVTLRCSPISGHKSVSWYQQVLGQGPQFIFQYYEKEERGRGNFPDRFSARQFPNYSSELNVNALLLGDSALYLCASSFSGDQPQHFGDGTRLSIL.

The chain is built from TRBV5-1 and TRBJ1-5; D unresolved. CDR1 and CDR2 from the germline V gene are SGHRS and YFSETQ. With 4 bases removed from V and 4 bases from J, the gap between germline ends came to 15 bases. This CDR3 has 15 amino acids. Written as DNA, the CDR3 is TGCGCCAGCAGCCCCGGAGGCAGCCTGAATCAGCCCCAGCATTTT. This sequence encodes CASSPGGSLNQPQHF.

In its sample, this clone was seen once. DNA for the CDR3: TGTGCCAGCAGCCCCCGGACAGGGGGAACAGATACGCAGTATTTT. Protein: CASSPRTGGTDTQYF. V gene TRBV9 combines with J gene TRBJ2-3; 10 bases are a match to TRBD1. This CDR3 has 15 residues. V dropped 4 bases and J dropped 3; count of bases not matched to a gene: 5. CDR1 and CDR2 (germline): SGDLS, YYNGEE.

The genes are TRBV29-1 and TRBJ2-3, with 10 bases matching TRBD2. Germline V gene lookup returns CDR1 SQVTM and CDR2 ANQGSEA. The CDR3 sequence is 15 residues long. The trim removed 7 bases at V and 6 bases at J, leaving 13 bases unmatched. The CDR3 region has the DNA TGCAGCGCTGGACTAGCGGCCGGGAGAGGGGATACGCAGTATTTT. It codes for CSAGLAAGRGDTQYF.